This T cell receptor beta chain was found in a study of cytomegalovirus exposure and HLA in healthy donors. Study-wide points: TCR beta V segments were, for the most part, productive about 90% or about 30% of the time in an earlier analysis. For TCR beta chains, V- and J-gene trimming was later linked to a missense DCLRE1C variant. Certain indistinguishable V segments, among them TRBV6-2 and TRBV6-3, were excluded.

Primers for the PCR totalled 60 Vbeta and 13 Jbeta. TCRdb's copy holds only in-frame clones and misses some; the assay was immunoSEQ multiplex PCR. Recorded for this sample: over 100,000 clones. Though probably carrying unrecorded immune exposures, donors were nominally healthy at sampling. The CDR3 is 13 amino acids. The V and J ends lost 6 bases and 7 bases, in that order; junction bases with no gene match: 9. Germline V lookup: CDR1 SQVTM, CDR2 ANQGSEA. Turning to this clone: Its target is not known.

The sequenced sample consisted of PBMCs. The sequence derives from a woman aged 35 to 49 in good health and CMV-seropositive. The V call is TRBV29-1, the J call TRBJ2-7; 10 bases are a match to TRBD2. This chain's CDR3 is CSVSRTSGKEQYF. For the CDR3, the DNA is TGCAGCGTCAGTCGGACTAGCGGAAAAGAGCAGTACTTC.